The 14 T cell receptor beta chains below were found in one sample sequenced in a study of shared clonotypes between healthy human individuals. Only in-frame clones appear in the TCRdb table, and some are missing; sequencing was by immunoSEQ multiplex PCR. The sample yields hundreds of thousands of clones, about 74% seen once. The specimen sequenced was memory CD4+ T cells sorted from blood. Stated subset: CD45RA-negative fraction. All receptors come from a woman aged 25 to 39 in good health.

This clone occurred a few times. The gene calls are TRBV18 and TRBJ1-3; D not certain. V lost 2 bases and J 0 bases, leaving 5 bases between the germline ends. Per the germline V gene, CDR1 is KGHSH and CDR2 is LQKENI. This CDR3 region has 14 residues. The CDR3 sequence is CASSPAISGNTIYF. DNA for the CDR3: TGTGCCAGCTCACCAGCCATCTCTGGAAACACCATATATTTT.

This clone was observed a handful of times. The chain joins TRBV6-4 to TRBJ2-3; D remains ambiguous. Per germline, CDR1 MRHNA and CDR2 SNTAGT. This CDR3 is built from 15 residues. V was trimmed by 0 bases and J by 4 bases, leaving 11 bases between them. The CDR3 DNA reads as TGTGCCAGCAGTGACTCATCGGCTGGATCAGATACGCAGTATTTT. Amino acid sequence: CASSDSSAGSDTQYF.

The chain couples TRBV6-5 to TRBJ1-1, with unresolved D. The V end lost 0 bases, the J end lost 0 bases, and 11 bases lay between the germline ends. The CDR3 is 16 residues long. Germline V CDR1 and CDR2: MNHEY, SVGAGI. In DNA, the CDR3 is TGTGCCAGCAGTTACTCGATCGGGGTCATGAACACTGAAGCTTTCTTT. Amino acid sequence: CASSYSIGVMNTEAFF.

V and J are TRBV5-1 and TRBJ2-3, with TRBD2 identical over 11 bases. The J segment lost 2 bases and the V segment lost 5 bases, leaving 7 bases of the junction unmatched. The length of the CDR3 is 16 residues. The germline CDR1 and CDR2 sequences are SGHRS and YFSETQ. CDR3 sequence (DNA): TGCGCCAGCAGTACGGGACTAGCGGAGTACACAGATACGCAGTATTTT. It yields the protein CASSTGLAEYTDTQYF.

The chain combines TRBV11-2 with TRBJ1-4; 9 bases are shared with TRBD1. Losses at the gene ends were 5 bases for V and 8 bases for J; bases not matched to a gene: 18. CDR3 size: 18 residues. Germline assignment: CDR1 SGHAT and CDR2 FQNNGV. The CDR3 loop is CASSDGQGFPRGLEKLFF. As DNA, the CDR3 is TGTGCCAGCAGCGACGGACAGGGGTTCCCGAGAGGGCTAGAAAAACTGTTTTTT.

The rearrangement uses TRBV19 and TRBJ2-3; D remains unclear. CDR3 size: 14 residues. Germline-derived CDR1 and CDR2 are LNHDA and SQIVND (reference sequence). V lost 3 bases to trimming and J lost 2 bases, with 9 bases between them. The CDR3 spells CASSISVNTDTQYF. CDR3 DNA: TGTGCCAGTAGTATTTCCGTTAACACAGATACGCAGTATTTT. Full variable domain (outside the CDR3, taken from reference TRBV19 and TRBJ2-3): DGGITQSPKYLFRKEGQNVTLSCEQNLNHDAMYWYRQDPGQGLRLIYYSQIVNDFQKGDIAEGYSVSREKKESFPLTVTSAQKNPTAFYLCASSISVNTDTQYFGPGTRLTVL.

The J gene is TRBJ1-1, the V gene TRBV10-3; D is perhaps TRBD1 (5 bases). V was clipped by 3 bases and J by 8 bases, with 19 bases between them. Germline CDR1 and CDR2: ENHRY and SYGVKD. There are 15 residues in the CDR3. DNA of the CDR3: TGTGCCATCAGTGAAACCGGGACGGAGAAGGGCGAAGCTTTCTTT. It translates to CAISETGTEKGEAFF.

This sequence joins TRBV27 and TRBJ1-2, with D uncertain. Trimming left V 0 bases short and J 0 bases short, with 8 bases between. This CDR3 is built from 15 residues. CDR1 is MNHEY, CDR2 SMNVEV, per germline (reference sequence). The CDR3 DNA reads TGTGCCAGCAGTTTATCGGTTCCAGCTAACTATGGCTACACCTTC. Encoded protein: CASSLSVPANYGYTF.

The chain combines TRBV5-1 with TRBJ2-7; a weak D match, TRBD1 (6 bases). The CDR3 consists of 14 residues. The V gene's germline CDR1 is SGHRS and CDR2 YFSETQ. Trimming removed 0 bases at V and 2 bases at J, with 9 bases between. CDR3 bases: TGCGCCAGCAGCTTGGACAGGGAACCCTACGAGCAGTACTTC. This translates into CASSLDREPYEQYF.

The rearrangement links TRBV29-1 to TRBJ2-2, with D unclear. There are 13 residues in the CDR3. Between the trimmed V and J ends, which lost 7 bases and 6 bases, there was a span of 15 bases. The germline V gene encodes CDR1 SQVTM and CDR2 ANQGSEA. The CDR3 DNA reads TGCAGCGCCGACGGTATGGAATCCGGGGAGCTGTTTTTT. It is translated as CSADGMESGELFF.

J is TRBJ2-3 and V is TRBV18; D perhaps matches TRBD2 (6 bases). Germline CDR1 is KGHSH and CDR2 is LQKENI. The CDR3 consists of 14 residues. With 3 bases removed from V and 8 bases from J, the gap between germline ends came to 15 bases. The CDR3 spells CASSPISGEATQYF. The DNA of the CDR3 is TGTGCCAGCTCACCCATTTCTGGGGAGGCTACGCAGTATTTT. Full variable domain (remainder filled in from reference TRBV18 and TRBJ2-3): NAGVMQNPRHLVRRRGQEARLRCSPMKGHSHVYWYRQLPEEGLKFMVYLQKENIIDESGMPKERFSAEFPKEGPSILRIQQVVRGDSAAYFCASSPISGEATQYFGPGTRLTVL.

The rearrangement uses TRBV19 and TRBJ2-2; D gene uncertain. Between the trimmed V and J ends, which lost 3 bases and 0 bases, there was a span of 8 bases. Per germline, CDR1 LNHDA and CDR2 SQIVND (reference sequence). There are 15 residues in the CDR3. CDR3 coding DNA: TGTGCCAGTAGTATGGGCGGAACGAACACCGGGGAGCTGTTTTTT. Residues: CASSMGGTNTGELFF.

The CDR3 DNA is TGTGCCAGCAGCCCTGCGGACAATGAGCAGTTCTTC. It is translated as CASSPADNEQFF. The V call is TRBV7-2, the J call TRBJ2-1; D is uncertain. The germline CDR1 and CDR2 sequences are SGHTA and FQGNSA. This CDR3 region has 12 residues. The V gene lost 5 bases and the J gene lost 5 bases, with 7 bases spanning the gap.

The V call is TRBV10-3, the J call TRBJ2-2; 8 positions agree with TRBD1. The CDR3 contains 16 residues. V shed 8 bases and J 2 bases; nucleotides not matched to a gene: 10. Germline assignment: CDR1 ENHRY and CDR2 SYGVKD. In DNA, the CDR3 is TGTGCCATCCCCCTCGGACAGGGTAGTAACACCGGGGAGCTGTTTTTT. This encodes CAIPLGQGSNTGELFF.